This T cell receptor beta chain was identified during a study of metastatic and nonmetastatic thyroid tumors. At the level of the study: Where malignant and benign thyroid patients were concerned, repertoires were compared across blood and tumor or nodule tissue.

The ends were cut back, 1 base at V and 5 bases at J, with 1 base in the middle. Germline V gene data show CDR1 as LGHDT and CDR2 as YNNKEL (reference sequence). The CDR3 is made up of 11 amino acids. This clone was counted a few times. Its specificity is unknown. Points from the study as a whole: It was reported that TCR beta diversity was significantly higher in malignant thyroid tumors than benign nodules, in blood and tumor.

Patients had received no treatment of any kind before thyroid surgery. Under the authors' procedure: Clinicopathological groups of papillary thyroid cancer showed CDR3 differences that were used to build a distant-metastasis classifier. TCRdb re-called clones via MiXCR from the PCR reads. Here the V and J calls rest on TCRdb's processing, not on the authors' analysis. Among about 12,000 clones listed, 9% to 13% were seen once. The chain uses TRBV3-1 and TRBJ2-3; D is undetermined. Sequencing used blood. The receptor was isolated from a female donor with papillary thyroid cancer or a benign thyroid nodule (not recorded which). Some clones in this sample may be carry-over from other donors' samples. The DNA of the CDR3 is TGTGCCAGCAGCCAAGGAGATACGCAGTATTTT. Its protein is CASSQGDTQYF.